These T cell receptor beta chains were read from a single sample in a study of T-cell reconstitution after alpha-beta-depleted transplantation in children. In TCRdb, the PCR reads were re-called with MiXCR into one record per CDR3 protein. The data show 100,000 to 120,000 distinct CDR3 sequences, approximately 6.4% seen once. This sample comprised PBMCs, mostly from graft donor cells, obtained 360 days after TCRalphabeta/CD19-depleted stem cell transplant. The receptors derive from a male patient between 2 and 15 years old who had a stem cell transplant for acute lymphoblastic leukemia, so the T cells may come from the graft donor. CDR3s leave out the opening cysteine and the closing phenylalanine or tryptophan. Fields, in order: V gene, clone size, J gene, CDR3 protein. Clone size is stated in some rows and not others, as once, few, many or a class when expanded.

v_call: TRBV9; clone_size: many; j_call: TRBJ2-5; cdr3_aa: ASSVKETQY
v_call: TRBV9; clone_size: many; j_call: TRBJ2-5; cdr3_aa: ASSVMGGQETQY
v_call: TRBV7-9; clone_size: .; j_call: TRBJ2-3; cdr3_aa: ASSFRGRAVDTQY
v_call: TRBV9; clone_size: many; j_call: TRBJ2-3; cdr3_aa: ASSSGGGGTQY
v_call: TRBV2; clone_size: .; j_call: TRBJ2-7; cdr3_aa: ASSGAYYEQY
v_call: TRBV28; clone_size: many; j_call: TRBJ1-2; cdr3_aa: ASSPLKAPFYGYT
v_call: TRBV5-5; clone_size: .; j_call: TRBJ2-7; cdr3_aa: ASSLYRGLNEQY
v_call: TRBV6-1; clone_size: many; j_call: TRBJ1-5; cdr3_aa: ASSEGGFYQPQH
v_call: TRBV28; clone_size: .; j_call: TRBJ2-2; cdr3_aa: ASRDPGQINTGELF
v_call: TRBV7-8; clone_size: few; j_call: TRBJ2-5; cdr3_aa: ASSSPERVGETQY
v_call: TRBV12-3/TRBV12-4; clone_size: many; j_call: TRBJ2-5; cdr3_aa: ASSFGRASGETQY
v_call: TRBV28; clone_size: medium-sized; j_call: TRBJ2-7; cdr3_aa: ATSYRALREQY
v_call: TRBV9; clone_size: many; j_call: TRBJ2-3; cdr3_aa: ASSVTSGATDTQY
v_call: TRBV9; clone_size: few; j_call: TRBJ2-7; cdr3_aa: ASSVDGRAPTYEQY
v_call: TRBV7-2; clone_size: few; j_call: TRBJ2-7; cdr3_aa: ASSSSTGIPYEQY
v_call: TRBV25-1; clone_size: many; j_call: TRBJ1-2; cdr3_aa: ATRRTGGYGYT
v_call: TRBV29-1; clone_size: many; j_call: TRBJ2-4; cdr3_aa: SVDRGKNIQY
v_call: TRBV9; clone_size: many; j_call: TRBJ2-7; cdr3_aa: ASSVQGRGSEQY
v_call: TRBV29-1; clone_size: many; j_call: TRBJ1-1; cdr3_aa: SVAPPVGVNIPEAF
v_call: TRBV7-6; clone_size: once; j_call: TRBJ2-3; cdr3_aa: ASSGGARDTQY
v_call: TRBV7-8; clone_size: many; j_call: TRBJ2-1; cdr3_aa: ASSSQYNEQF
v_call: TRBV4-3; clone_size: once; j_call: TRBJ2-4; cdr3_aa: ASSQVGKNIQY
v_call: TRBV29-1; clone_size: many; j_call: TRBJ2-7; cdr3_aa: SVGTSGRPYEQY
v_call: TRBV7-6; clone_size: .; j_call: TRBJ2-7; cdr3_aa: ASSLGPPLDEQY
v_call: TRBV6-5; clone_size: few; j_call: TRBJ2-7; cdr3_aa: ASRSRGRREQY
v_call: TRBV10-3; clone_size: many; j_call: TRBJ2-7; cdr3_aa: AITPGEGGEQY
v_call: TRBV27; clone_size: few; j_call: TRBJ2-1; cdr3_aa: ASRPGQGDYNEQF
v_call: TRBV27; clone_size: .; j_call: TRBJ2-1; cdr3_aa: ASSTLGPEQF
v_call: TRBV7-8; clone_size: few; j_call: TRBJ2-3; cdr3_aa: ASSSPGQWTDTQY
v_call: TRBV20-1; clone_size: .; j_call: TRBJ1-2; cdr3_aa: SAAGWGPGGDYGYT
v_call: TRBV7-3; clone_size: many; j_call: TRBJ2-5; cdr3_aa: ASSQGRGAHPQETQY
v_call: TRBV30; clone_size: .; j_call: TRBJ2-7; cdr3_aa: AWSVGGGEQY
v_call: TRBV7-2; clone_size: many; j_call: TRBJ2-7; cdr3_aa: ASSPGTKTYEQY
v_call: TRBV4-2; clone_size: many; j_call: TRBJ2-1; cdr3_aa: ASSQDDRTSGGSYNEQF
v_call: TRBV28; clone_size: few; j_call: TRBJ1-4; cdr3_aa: ASSNAPGQVEGEKLF
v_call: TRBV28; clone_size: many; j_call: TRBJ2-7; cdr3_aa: ASSLNRAREQY
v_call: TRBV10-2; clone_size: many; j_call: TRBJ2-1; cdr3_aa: ASDPGLAGGTEQF
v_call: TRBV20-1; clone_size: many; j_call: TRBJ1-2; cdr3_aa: SARVPGGASYGYT
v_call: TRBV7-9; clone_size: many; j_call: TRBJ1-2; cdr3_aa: ASSLALAGNGYT
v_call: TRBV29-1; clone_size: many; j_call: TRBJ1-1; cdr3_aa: SANRVTEAF
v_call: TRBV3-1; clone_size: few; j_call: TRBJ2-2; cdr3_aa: ASSPLGGLGELF
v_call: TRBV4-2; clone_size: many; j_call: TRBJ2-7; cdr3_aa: ASSRIAGSSSYEQY
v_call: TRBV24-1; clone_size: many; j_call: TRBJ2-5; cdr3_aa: ATSDHSGAETQY
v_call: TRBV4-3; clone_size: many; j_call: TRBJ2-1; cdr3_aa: ASSQRRQGNNEQF
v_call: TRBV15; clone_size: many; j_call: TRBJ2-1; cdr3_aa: ATSRELAGGLSSSYNEQF
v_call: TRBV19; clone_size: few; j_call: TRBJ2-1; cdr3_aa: ASSIDRTSYNEQF